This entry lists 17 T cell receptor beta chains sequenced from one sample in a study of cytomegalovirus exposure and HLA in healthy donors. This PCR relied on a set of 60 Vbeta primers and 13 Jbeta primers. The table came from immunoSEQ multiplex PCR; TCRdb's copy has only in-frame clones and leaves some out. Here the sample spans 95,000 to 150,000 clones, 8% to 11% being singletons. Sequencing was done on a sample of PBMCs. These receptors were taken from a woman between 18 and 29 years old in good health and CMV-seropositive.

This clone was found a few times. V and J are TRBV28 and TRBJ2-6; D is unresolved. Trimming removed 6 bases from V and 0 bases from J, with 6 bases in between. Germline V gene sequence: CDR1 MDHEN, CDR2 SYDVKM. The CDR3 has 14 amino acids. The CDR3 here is CASSFYSGANVLTF. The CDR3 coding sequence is TGTGCCAGCAGCTTTTACTCTGGGGCCAACGTCCTGACTTTC.

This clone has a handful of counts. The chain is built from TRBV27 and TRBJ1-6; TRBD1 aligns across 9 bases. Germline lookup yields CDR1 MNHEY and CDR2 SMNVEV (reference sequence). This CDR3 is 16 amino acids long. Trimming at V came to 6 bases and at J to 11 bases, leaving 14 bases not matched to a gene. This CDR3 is CASRRSGQGVSTPLHF. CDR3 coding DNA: TGTGCCAGCAGACGATCGGGACAGGGCGTTTCGACACCCCTCCACTTT.

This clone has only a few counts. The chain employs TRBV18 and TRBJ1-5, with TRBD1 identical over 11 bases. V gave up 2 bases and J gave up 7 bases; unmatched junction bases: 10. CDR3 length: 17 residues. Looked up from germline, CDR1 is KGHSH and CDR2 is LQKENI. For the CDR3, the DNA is TGTGCCAGCTCACCATCCCCCATTGGGACAGGGGGACAGCCCCAGCATTTT. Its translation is CASSPSPIGTGGQPQHF.

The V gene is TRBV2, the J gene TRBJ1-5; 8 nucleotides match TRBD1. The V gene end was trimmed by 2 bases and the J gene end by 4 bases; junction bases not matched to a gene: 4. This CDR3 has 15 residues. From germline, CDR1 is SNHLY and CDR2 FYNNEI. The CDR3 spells CASSERQGRNQPQHF. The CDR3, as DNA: TGTGCCAGCAGTGAACGACAGGGGCGGAATCAGCCCCAGCATTTT.

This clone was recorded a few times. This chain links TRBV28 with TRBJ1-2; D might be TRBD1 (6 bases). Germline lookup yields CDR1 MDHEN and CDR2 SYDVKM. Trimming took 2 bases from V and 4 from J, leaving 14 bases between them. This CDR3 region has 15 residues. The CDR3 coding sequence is TGTGCCAGCAGTTTAGAACCCACAGGGTTCTATGGCTACACCTTC. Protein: CASSLEPTGFYGYTF.

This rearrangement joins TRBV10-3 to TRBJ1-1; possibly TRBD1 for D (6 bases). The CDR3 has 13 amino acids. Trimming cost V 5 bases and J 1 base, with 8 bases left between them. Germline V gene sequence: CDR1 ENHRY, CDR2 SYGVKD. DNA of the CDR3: TGTGCCATCAGTCCACAGGGGAACACTGAAGCTTTCTTT. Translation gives CAISPQGNTEAFF.

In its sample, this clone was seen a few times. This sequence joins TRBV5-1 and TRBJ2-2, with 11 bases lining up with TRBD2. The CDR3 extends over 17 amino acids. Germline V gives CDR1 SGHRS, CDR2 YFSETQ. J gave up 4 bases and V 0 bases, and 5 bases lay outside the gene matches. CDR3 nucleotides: TGCGCCAGCAGCTTGGACCGACTAGCGGGACCCACCGGGGAGCTGTTTTTT. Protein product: CASSLDRLAGPTGELFF.

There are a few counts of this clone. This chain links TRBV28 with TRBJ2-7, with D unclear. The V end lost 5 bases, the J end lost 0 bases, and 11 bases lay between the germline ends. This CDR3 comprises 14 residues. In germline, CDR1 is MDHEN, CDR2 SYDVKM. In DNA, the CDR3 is TGTGCCAGCAGTCCCGAGTCTCCCTCCTACGAGCAGTACTTC. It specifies CASSPESPSYEQYF.

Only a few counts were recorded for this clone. The CDR3 DNA is TGTGCCATCAGAGGGAAATCGGGACTAGAAGGGTACGAGCAGTACTTC. As protein: CAIRGKSGLEGYEQYF. The chain recombines TRBV10-3 with TRBJ2-7, with 8 nucleotides matching TRBD2. This CDR3 is built from 16 residues. V gave up 6 bases and J gave up 4 bases; unmatched junction bases: 14. In germline, CDR1 is ENHRY, CDR2 SYGVKD.

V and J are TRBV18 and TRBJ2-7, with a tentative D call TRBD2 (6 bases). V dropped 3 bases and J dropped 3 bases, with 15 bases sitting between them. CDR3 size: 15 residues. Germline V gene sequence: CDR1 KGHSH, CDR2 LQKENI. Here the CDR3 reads CASSPSGGTDYEQYF. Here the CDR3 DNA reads TGTGCCAGCTCACCTAGTGGAGGGACCGACTACGAGCAGTACTTC.

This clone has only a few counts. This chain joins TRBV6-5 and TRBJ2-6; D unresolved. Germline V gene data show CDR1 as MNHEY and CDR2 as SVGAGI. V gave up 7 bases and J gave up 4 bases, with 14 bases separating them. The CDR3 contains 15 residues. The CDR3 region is CASTKTNPGANVLTF. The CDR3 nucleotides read TGTGCCAGCACCAAGACAAATCCAGGGGCCAACGTCCTGACTTTC.

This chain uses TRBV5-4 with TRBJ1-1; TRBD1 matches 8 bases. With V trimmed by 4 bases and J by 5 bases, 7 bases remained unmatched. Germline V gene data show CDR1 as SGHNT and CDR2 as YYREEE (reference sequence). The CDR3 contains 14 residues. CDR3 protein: CASSKTGEGTEAFF. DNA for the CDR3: TGTGCCAGCAGCAAGACAGGGGAGGGAACTGAAGCTTTCTTT.

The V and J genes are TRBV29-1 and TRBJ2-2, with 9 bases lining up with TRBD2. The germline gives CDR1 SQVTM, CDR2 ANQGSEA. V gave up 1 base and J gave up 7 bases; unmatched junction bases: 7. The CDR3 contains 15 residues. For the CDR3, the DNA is TGCAGCGTTGAAGCGGGCGGGAGGGCCCTCGGGGAGCTGTTTTTT. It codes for CSVEAGGRALGELFF.

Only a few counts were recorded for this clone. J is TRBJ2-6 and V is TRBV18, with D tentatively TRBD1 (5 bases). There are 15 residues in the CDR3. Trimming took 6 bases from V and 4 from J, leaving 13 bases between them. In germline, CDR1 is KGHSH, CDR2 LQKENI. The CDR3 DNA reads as TGTGCCAGCTCGAGCCAGGGTACCGGGGCCAACGTCCTGACTTTC. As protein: CASSSQGTGANVLTF.

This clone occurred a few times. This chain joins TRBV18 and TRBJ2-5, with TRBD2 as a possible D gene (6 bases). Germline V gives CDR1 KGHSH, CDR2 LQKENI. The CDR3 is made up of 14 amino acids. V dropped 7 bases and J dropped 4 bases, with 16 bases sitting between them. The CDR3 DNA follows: TGTGCCAGCTTCCCCGGGTCCGGGGGAGAGACCCAGTACTTC. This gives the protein CASFPGSGGETQYF.

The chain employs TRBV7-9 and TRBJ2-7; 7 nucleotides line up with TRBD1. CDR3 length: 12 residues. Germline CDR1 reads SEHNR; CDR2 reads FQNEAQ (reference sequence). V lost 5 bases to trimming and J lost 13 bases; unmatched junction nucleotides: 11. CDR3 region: CASSQQGTAFYF. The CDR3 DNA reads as TGTGCCAGCAGCCAGCAAGGGACAGCCTTTTACTTC.

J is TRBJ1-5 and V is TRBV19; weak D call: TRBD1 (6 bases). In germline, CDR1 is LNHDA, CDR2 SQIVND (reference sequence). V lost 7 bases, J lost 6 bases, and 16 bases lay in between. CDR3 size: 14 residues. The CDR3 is CASTQGGGVQPQHF. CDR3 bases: TGTGCCAGTACCCAAGGGGGAGGGGTTCAGCCCCAGCATTTT. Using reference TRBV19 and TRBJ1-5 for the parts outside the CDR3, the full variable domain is DGGITQSPKYLFRKEGQNVTLSCEQNLNHDAMYWYRQDPGQGLRLIYYSQIVNDFQKGDIAEGYSVSREKKESFPLTVTSAQKNPTAFYLCASTQGGGVQPQHFGDGTRLSIL.